This T cell receptor (beta chain) was profiled in a study of molecular identifiers for immune sequencing clone quantification. Study at large: Split five ways in replicates, RNA from roughly 20,000 or 100,000 naive CD8 cells had four portions sequenced.

Making the bulk TCR libraries relied on previously described methods and listed TCR primers. TCRdb re-analysed the PCR reads in MiXCR, keeping a single row per CDR3 protein. The table shows hundreds of thousands of distinct CDR3 sequences, with 24% occurring only once. The CDR3 runs to 13 residues. Germline V gene sequence: CDR1 LNHDA, CDR2 SQIVND (reference sequence). Trimming left V 8 bases short and J 9 bases short, with 17 bases between. The gene calls are TRBV19 and TRBJ2-1; no clear D. Specimen: naive CD8+ T cells from blood, with Jurkat cell RNA spiked in. Subset: FACS-sorted CD8+CD4-CCR7+CD45RA+ naive T cells. This clonotype was sampled from a human donor in good health. Some libraries in this study had Jurkat cell RNA spiked in. CDR3 region: CASGVWLYGEQFF. The DNA for the CDR3 is TGTGCCAGTGGGGTTTGGTTATATGGTGAGCAGTTCTTC.